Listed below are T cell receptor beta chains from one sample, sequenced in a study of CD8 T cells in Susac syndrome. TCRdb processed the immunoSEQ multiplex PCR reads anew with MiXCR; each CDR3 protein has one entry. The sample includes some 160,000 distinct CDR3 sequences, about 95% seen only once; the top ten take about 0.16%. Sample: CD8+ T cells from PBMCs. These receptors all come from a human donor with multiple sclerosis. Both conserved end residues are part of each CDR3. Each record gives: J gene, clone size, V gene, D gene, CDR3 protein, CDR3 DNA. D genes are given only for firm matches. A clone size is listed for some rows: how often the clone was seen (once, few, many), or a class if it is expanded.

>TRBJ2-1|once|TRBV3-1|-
CASRTGTSYNEQFF
TGTGCCAGCAGGACCGGGACAAGTTACAATGAGCAGTTCTTC
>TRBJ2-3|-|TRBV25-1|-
CASGDRDRVPDTQYF
TGTGCCAGCGGGGACCGGGACCGGGTGCCAGATACGCAGTATTTT
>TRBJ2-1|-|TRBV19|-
CASSRYLGRGAYYNEQFF
TGTGCCAGTTCTCGATACCTCGGCAGGGGGGCTTACTACAATGAGCAGTTCTTC
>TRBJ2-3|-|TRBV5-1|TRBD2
CASSIGLGIKDTQYF
TGCGCCAGCAGCATCGGACTAGGGATTAAAGATACGCAGTATTTT
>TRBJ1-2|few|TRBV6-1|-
CASSESTYGYTF
TGTGCCAGCAGTGAGAGCACCTATGGCTACACCTTC
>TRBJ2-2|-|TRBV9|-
CASSVDRATGELFF
TGTGCCAGCAGCGTAGACAGAGCAACCGGGGAGCTGTTTTTT
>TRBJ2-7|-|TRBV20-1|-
CSALRGSLYEQYF
TGCAGTGCTCTAAGGGGGTCGCTCTACGAGCAGTACTTC
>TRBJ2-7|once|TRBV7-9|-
CASSLESRNYEQYF
TGTGCCAGCAGCTTAGAGTCCCGCAACTACGAGCAGTACTTC
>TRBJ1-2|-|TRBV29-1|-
CSVDPGRPAGGYTF
TGCAGCGTTGACCCGGGCCGCCCCGCCGGGGGCTACACCTTC
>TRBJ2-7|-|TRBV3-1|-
CASSQGEGLYEQYF
TGTGCCAGCAGCCAAGGAGAGGGCCTTTACGAGCAGTACTTC
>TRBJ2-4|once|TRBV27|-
CASSSSPRGAKNIQYF
TGTGCCAGCAGTTCCAGTCCCAGGGGAGCCAAAAACATTCAGTACTTC
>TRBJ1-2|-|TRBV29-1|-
CSIRDVRNYGYTF
TGCAGTATCCGGGACGTCAGGAACTATGGCTACACCTTC
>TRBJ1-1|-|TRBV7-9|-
CASSPGGGLDAEAFF
TGTGCCAGCAGCCCAGGTGGAGGATTGGATGCTGAAGCTTTCTTT
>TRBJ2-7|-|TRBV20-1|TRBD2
CSARDYSVTGLPYEQYF
TGCAGTGCTAGAGATTACAGTGTGACGGGACTACCCTACGAGCAGTACTTC
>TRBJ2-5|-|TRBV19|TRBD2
CASSKGLAGEETQYF
TGTGCCAGTAGTAAGGGACTAGCGGGAGAAGAGACCCAGTACTTC
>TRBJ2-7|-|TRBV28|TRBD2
CASSDPGTKLGEQYF
TGTGCCAGCAGTGACCCCGGGACTAAACTCGGCGAGCAGTACTTC
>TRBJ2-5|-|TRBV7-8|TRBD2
CASSPDSSGLQETQYF
TGTGCCAGCAGCCCCGATTCTAGCGGACTACAAGAGACCCAGTACTTC
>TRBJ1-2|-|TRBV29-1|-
CSVGRSGTNYGYTF
TGCAGCGTGGGGCGGTCGGGTACCAACTATGGCTACACCTTC
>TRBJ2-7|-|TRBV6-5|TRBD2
CASSSGEGEAEQYF
TGTGCCAGCAGTTCGGGGGAGGGAGAGGCGGAGCAGTACTTC
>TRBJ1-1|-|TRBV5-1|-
CASSLDREPEAFF
TGCGCCAGCAGCTTGGATAGGGAGCCTGAAGCTTTCTTT
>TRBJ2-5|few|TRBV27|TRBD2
CASTTSGAYQETQYF
TGTGCCAGCACCACTAGCGGGGCCTACCAAGAGACCCAGTACTTC
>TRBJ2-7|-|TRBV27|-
CASSLSGDYEQYF
TGTGCCAGCAGTTTATCAGGGGATTACGAGCAGTACTTC
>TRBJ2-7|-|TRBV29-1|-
CSVEEAANEQYF
TGCAGCGTTGAAGAGGCAGCAAACGAGCAGTACTTC
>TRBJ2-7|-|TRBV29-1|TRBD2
CSVLGLAGDPYEQYF
TGCAGCGTTCTCGGACTAGCGGGGGATCCCTACGAGCAGTACTTC
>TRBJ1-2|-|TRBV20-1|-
CSAIAQGDDTF
TGCAGTGCTATCGCCCAGGGTGATGACACCTTC
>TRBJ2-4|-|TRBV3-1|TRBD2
CASSQDRGRGDIQYF
TGTGCCAGCAGCCAAGATCGGGGGAGGGGAGACATTCAGTACTTC
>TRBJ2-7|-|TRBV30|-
CAWSGGSYEQYF
TGTGCCTGGAGTGGAGGTAGCTACGAGCAGTACTTC
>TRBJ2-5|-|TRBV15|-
CATSRVRRETQYF
TGTGCCACCAGCAGAGTAAGGCGTGAGACCCAGTACTTC
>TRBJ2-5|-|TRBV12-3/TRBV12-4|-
CASSLSVEVQETQYF
TGTGCCAGCAGTTTATCGGTAGAGGTCCAAGAGACCCAGTACTTC
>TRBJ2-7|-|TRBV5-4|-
CASSLPGGGPYEQYF
TGTGCCAGCAGCTTGCCTGGGGGAGGCCCCTACGAGCAGTACTTC
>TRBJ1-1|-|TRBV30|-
CAWEAGLYTEAFF
TGTGCCTGGGAGGCGGGGTTGTACACTGAAGCTTTCTTT
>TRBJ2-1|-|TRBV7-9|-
CASSKGSSYNEQFF
TGTGCCAGCAGCAAGGGGTCCTCCTACAATGAGCAGTTCTTC
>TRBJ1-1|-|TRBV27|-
CASSLSTVGTEAFF
TGTGCCAGCAGTTTATCGACAGTGGGCACTGAAGCTTTCTTT
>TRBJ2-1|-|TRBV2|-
CASSEGTASIF
TGTGCCAGCAGTGAAGGGACAGCGTCGATCTTC
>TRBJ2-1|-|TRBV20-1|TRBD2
CSANQGLAGGNNEQFF
TGCAGTGCAAACCAGGGACTAGCGGGAGGGAACAATGAGCAGTTCTTC
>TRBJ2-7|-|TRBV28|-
CASRRHYEQYF
TGTGCCAGCAGACGACACTACGAGCAGTACTTC
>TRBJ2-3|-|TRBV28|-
CASTPTGLRTDTQYF
TGTGCCAGCACTCCGACTGGGCTACGCACAGATACGCAGTATTTT
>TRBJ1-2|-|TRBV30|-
CAYEGGKYGYTF
TGTGCTTATGAAGGGGGGAAGTATGGCTACACCTTC
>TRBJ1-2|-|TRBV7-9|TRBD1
CASSPGTGHGYTF
TGTGCCAGCAGCCCCGGGACAGGGCATGGCTACACCTTC
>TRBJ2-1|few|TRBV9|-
CASSVDGYNEQFF
TGTGCCAGCAGTGTCGACGGGTACAATGAGCAGTTCTTC
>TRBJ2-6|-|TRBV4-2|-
CASSPTRQSGANVLTF
TGTGCCAGCAGCCCAACCAGGCAGTCTGGGGCCAACGTCCTGACTTTC
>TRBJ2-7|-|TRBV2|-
CASSGRAGPSYEQYF
TGTGCCAGCAGTGGGAGGGCAGGGCCATCCTACGAGCAGTACTTC
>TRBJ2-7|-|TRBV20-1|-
CSARGGPTYEQYF
TGCAGTGCTCGCGGCGGCCCAACCTACGAGCAGTACTTC
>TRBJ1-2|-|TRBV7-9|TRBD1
CASSLSGQGRRANYGYTF
TGTGCCAGCAGCTTGTCGGGACAGGGCCGAAGAGCTAACTATGGCTACACCTTC
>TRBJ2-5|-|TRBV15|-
CATSRDLAGQETQYF
TGTGCCACCAGCAGAGATCTGGCAGGTCAAGAGACCCAGTACTTC
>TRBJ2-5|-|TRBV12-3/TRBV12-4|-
CASSPRPAGIEETQYF
TGTGCCAGCAGCCCACGCCCCGCGGGGATAGAAGAGACCCAGTACTTC
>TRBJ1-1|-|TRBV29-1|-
CSVEFTEAFF
TGCAGCGTTGAATTCACTGAAGCTTTCTTT
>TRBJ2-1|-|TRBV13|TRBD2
CASSLASLAGVNEQFF
TGTGCCAGCAGCTTAGCCTCCCTAGCGGGAGTAAATGAGCAGTTCTTC
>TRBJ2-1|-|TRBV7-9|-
CASSTRGTSKGSYNEQFF
TGTGCCAGCAGCACCCGAGGCACTAGCAAGGGGTCCTACAATGAGCAGTTCTTC
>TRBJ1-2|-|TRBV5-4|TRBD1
CASSGGQINYGYTF
TGTGCCAGCAGCGGGGGACAGATAAACTATGGCTACACCTTC
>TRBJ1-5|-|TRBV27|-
CASSPNGGRGDQPQHF
TGTGCCAGCAGTCCCAACGGAGGGAGAGGGGATCAGCCCCAGCATTTT